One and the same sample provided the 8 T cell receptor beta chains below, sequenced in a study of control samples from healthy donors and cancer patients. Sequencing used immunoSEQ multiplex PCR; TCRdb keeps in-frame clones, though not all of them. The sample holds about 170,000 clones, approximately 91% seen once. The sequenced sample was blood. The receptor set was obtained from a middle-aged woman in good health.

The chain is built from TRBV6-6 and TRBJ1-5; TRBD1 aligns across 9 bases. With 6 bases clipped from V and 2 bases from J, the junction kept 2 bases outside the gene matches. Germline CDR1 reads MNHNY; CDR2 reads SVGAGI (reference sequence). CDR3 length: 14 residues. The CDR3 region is CASSRTGGNQPQHF. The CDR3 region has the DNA TGTGCCAGCAGCCGGACAGGGGGCAATCAGCCCCAGCATTTT.

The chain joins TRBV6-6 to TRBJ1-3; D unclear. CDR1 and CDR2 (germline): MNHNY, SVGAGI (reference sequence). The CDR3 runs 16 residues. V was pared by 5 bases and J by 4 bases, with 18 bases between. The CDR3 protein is CASSRHGKSQGNTIYF. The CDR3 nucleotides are TGTGCCAGCAGTCGGCACGGGAAGAGCCAGGGAAACACCATATATTTT.

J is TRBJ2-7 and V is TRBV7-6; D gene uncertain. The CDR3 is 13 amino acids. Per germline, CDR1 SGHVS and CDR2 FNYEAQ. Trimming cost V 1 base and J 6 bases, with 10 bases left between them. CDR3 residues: CASSLGGPGEQYF. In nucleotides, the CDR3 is TGTGCCAGCAGCTTAGGTGGACCTGGCGAGCAGTACTTC.

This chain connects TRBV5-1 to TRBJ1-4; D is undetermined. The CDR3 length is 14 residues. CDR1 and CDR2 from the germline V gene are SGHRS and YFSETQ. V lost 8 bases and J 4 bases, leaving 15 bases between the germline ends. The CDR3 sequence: CASRLTTVNEKLFF. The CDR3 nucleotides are TGCGCCAGTAGGCTGACAACGGTTAATGAAAAACTGTTTTTT.

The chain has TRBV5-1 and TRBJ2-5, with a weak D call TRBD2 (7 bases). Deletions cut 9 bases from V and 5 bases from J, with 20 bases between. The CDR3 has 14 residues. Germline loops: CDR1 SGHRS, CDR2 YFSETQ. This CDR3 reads CATREGVNGETQYF. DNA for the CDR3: TGCGCCACCAGGGAGGGGGTGAATGGTGAGACCCAGTACTTC.

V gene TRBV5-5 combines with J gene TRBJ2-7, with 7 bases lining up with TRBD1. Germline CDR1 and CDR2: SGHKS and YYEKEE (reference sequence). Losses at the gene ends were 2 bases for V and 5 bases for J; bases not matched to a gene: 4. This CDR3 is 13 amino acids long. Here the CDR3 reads CASSFTGANEQYF. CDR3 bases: TGTGCCAGCAGCTTTACAGGGGCCAACGAGCAGTACTTC.

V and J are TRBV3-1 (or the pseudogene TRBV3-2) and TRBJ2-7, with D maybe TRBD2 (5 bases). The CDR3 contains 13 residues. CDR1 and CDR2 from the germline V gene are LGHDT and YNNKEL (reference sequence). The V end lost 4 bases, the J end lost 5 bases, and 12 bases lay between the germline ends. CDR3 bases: TGTGCCAGCAGCCCTCGTACTAGTCACGAGCAGTACTTC. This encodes CASSPRTSHEQYF.

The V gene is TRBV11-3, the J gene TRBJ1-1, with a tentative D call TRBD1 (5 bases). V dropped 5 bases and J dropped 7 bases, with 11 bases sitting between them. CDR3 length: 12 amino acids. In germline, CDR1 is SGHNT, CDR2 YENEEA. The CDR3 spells CASSLRDGEAFF. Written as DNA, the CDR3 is TGTGCCAGCAGCCTCCGGGACGGTGAAGCTTTCTTT.